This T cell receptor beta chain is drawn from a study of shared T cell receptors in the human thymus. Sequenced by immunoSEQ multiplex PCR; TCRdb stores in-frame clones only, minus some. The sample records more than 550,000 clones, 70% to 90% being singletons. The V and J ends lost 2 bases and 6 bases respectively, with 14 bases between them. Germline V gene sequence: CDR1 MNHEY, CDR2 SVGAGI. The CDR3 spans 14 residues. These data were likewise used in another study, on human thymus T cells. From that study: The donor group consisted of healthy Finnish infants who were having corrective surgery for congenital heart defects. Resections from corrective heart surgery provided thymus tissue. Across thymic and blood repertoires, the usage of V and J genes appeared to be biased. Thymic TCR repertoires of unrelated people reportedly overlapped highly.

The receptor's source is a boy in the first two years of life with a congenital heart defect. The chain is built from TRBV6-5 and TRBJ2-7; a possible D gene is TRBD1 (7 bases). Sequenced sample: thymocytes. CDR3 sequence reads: CASSYVRQGGEQYF. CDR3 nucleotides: TGTGCCAGCAGTTACGTTCGACAGGGAGGCGAGCAGTACTTC.